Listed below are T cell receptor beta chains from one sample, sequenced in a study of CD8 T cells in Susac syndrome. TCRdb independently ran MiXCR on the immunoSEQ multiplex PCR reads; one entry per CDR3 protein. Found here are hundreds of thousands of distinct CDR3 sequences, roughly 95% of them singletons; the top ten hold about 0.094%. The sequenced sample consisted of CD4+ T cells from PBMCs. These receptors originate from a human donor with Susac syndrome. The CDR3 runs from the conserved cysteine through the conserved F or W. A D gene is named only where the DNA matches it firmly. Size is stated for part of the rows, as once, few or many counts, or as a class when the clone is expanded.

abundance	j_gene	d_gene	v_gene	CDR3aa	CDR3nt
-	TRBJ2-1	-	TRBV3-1	CASSLEAAQFF	TGTGCCAGCAGCCTCGAGGCTGCGCAGTTCTTC
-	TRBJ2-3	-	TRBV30	CAWRQGVADTQYF	TGTGCCTGGAGACAGGGTGTCGCAGATACGCAGTATTTT
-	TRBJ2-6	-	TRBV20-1	CSAPPAGRETSGANVLTF	TGCAGTGCACCACCCGCTGGGCGGGAAACCTCTGGGGCCAACGTCCTGACTTTC
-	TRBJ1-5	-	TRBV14	CASNLGGAGQPQHF	TGTGCCAGCAACCTGGGGGGGGCGGGACAGCCCCAGCATTTT
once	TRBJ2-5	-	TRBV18	CASSPLETRTQYF	TGTGCCAGCTCACCACTTGAGACACGGACCCAGTACTTC
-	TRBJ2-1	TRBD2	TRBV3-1	CASSQEGLAGVHEQFF	TGTGCCAGCAGCCAAGAGGGACTAGCGGGAGTCCATGAGCAGTTCTTC
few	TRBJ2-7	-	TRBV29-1	CSVGQRDEQYF	TGCAGCGTTGGGCAACGGGACGAGCAGTACTTC
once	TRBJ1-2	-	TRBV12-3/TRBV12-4	CASSLWAGDNYGYTF	TGTGCCAGCAGTTTATGGGCAGGGGATAACTATGGCTACACCTTC
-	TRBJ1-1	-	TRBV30	CAWSRMTSEAFF	TGTGCCTGGAGCAGGATGACCTCTGAAGCTTTCTTT
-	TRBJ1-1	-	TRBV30	CAWSPGGSGTEAFF	TGTGCCTGGAGCCCCGGTGGGTCGGGGACTGAAGCTTTCTTT
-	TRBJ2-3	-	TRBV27	CASRLMVVLTDTQYF	TGTGCCAGCAGACTCATGGTAGTTCTCACAGATACGCAGTATTTT
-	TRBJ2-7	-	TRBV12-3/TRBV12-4	CASSKGLLPGEQYF	TGTGCCAGCAGTAAGGGACTCTTACCTGGGGAGCAGTACTTC
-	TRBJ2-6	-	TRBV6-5	CASSYTSGVGANVLTF	TGTGCCAGCAGTTACACTTCAGGGGTCGGGGCCAACGTCCTGACTTTC
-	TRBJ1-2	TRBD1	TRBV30	CAWVPGQGLIYGYTF	TGTGCCTGGGTCCCGGGACAGGGATTAATCTATGGCTACACCTTC
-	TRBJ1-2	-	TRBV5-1	CASSADSGNRYGYTF	TGCGCCAGCAGCGCGGACAGTGGGAACCGCTATGGCTACACCTTC
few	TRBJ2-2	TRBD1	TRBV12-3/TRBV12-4	CASSLSAGGPGELFF	TGTGCCAGCAGTTTAAGCGCAGGGGGCCCCGGGGAGCTGTTTTTT
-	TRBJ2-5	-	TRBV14	CASSQVDLQSSGETQYF	TGTGCCAGCAGCCAAGTGGACCTACAGAGCTCGGGGGAGACCCAGTACTTC
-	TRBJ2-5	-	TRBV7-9	CASSLLRGAGETQYF	TGTGCCAGCAGCTTATTGAGGGGCGCGGGAGAGACCCAGTACTTC
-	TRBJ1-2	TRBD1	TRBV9	CASSKRDRDYGYTF	TGTGCCAGCAGCAAAAGGGACAGGGACTATGGCTACACCTTC
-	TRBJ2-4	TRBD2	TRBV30	CAWMVTSGNIQYF	TGTGCCTGGATGGTCACTAGCGGAAACATTCAGTACTTC
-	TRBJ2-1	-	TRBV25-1	CASSEPLDNEQFF	TGTGCCAGCAGTGAACCCCTTGACAATGAGCAGTTCTTC
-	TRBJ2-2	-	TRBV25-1	CASTESNDRELFF	TGTGCCAGCACCGAATCGAACGATCGGGAGCTGTTTTTT
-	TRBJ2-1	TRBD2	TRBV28	CASSLQAGGSEQFF	TGTGCCAGCAGTTTACAGGCGGGAGGAAGTGAGCAGTTCTTC
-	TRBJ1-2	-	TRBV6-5	CASIRGTASRGYTF	TGTGCCAGCATCAGAGGGACGGCTTCGCGTGGCTACACCTTC
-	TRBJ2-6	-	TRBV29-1	CSVGPGANVLTF	TGCAGCGTTGGACCTGGGGCCAACGTCCTGACTTTC
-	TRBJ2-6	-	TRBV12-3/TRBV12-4	CASTAGSVGVPGANVLTF	TGTGCCAGCACCGCTGGGAGTGTTGGGGTGCCTGGGGCCAACGTCCTGACTTTC
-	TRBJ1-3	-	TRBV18	CASSPPRRISGNTIYF	TGTGCCAGCTCACCACCCCGCCGGATCTCTGGAAACACCATATATTTT
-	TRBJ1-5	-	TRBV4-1	CASSQGRAGKTNQPQHF	TGCGCCAGCAGCCAAGGTAGGGCAGGGAAGACCAATCAGCCCCAGCATTTT
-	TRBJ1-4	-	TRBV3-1	CASSHARDNEKLFF	TGTGCCAGCAGCCACGCACGGGATAATGAAAAACTGTTTTTT
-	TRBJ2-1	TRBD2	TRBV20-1	CSAPKGGPVGEQFF	TGCAGTGCCCCCAAGGGAGGGCCGGTGGGTGAGCAGTTCTTC
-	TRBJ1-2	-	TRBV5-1	CASSLEGPYGYTF	TGCGCCAGCAGCTTGGAAGGCCCATATGGCTACACCTTC
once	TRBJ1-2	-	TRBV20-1	CSASLGDGYTF	TGCAGTGCTAGTCTGGGGGATGGCTACACCTTC
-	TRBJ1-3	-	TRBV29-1	CSVADSGNTIYF	TGCAGCGTTGCCGACTCTGGAAACACCATATATTTT
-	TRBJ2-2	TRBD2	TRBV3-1	CASSRTLAGAGELFF	TGTGCCAGCAGCCGAACGCTAGCGGGAGCTGGGGAGCTGTTTTTT
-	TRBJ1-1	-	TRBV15	CATSREKFTLTEAFF	TGTGCCACCAGCAGAGAAAAGTTCACCCTCACTGAAGCTTTCTTT
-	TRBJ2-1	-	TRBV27	CASSGGAAPRQFF	TGTGCCAGCAGTGGGGGTGCGGCACCCAGACAGTTCTTC
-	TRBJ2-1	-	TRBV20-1	CSAPASRLSYDEQFF	TGCAGTGCGCCGGCTTCGCGTCTTAGCTATGATGAGCAGTTCTTC
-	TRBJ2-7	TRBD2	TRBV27	CASSLSERDLSVGYEQYF	TGTGCCAGCAGTTTATCGGAGCGGGATTTAAGTGTTGGCTACGAGCAGTACTTC
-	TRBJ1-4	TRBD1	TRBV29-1	CSALSQGLGEKLFF	TGCAGCGCCCTATCACAGGGGTTGGGGGAAAAACTGTTTTTT
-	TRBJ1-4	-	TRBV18	CASSGTNEKLFF	TGTGCCAGCTCAGGGACAAACGAAAAACTGTTTTTT
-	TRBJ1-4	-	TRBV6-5	CASSYGVGAEKLFF	TGTGCCAGCAGTTACGGGGTAGGGGCTGAAAAACTGTTTTTT
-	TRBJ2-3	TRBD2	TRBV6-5	CASSYGAGGPIYTQYF	TGTGCCAGCAGTTACGGAGCGGGAGGGCCTATATATACGCAGTATTTT
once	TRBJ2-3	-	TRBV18	CASFTIQRDTQYF	TGTGCCAGCTTCACCATTCAGCGGGATACGCAGTATTTT
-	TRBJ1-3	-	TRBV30	CAWSSGAGNTIYF	TGTGCCTGGAGCTCGGGGGCTGGAAACACCATATATTTT
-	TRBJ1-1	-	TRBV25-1	CASRETGAATEAFF	TGTGCCAGCAGAGAAACAGGAGCGGCCACTGAAGCTTTCTTT
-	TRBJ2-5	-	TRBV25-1	CASSLPETSQETQYF	TGTGCCAGCAGTCTTCCAGAGACTTCCCAAGAGACCCAGTACTTC
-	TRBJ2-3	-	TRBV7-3	CASSPRTSYTDTQYF	TGTGCCAGCAGCCCCCGGACCTCGTACACAGATACGCAGTATTTT
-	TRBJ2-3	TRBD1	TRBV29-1	CSGSTRDRVIADTQYF	TGCAGCGGGTCCACCCGGGACAGGGTTATTGCAGATACGCAGTATTTT
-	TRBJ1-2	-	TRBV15	CATSRATGPGSLYTF	TGTGCCACCAGCAGGGCAACGGGACCCGGCTCCCTCTACACCTTC
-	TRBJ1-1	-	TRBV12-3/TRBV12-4	CASSRNAMNTEAFF	TGTGCCAGCAGTAGGAACGCAATGAACACTGAAGCTTTCTTT
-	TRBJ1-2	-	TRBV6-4	CASSASGLSNYGYTF	TGTGCCAGCAGTGCCTCGGGGCTTTCTAACTATGGCTACACCTTC
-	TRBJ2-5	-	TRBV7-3	CASSFPNGETQYF	TGTGCCAGCAGCTTCCCGAATGGGGAGACCCAGTACTTC
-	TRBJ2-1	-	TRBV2	CASRDDRNEQFF	TGTGCCAGCAGAGACGATCGCAATGAGCAGTTCTTC
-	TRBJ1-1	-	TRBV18	CASSTEMNTEAFF	TGTGCCAGCTCCACGGAAATGAACACTGAAGCTTTCTTT
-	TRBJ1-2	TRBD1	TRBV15	CATSLTGPQYGYTF	TGTGCCACCAGCTTGACAGGGCCGCAATATGGCTACACCTTC
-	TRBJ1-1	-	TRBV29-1	CSVTRQTNTEAFF	TGCAGCGTGACCCGACAGACGAACACTGAAGCTTTCTTT